What follows are 30 T cell receptor beta chains derived from one specimen sequenced in a study of cytomegalovirus exposure and HLA in healthy donors. PCR amplification relied on 60 Vbeta primers (plus 13 Jbeta primers). Generated by immunoSEQ multiplex PCR, the TCRdb table keeps only in-frame clones and is missing some. The sample includes 150,000 to 200,000 clones, around three quarters of them seen just once. The source material was PBMCs. These receptors originate from a woman in her thirties or forties in good health and CMV-seronegative.

The V gene is TRBV13, the J gene TRBJ1-2; 8 bases are shared with TRBD1. V gave up 4 bases and J gave up 8 bases; unmatched junction bases: 9. Germline CDR1 reads PRHDT; CDR2 reads FYEKMQ (reference sequence). The CDR3 runs 14 residues. The DNA for the CDR3 is TGTGCCAGCAGCTCCTATCCAGGGGGCTTGGGCTACACCTTC. Translation: CASSSYPGGLGYTF.

The J gene is TRBJ2-3, the V gene TRBV27; 9 bases agree with TRBD1. Per the germline V gene, CDR1 is MNHEY and CDR2 is SMNVEV (reference sequence). The V and J ends lost 5 bases and 7 bases, in that order; junction bases with no gene match: 7. The CDR3 is 14 residues long. In DNA form, the CDR3 reads TGTGCCAGCAGTAAAGGACAGGGGCAAAATACGCAGTATTTT. Translated: CASSKGQGQNTQYF.

Notes on this clone: Other DNA sequences in the sample encode the same CDR3. V usage is TRBV18 and J usage is TRBJ1-5, with 7 bases identical to TRBD1. The germline V gene has CDR1 KGHSH and CDR2 LQKENI. This CDR3 has 14 amino acids. Trimming took 3 bases from V and 1 from J; bases not matched to a gene: 0. DNA of the CDR3: TGTGCCAGCTCACCGGGACAGAGCAATCAGCCCCAGCATTTT. Its translation: CASSPGQSNQPQHF.

The sample holds a few counts of this clone. The V gene is TRBV6-5, the J gene TRBJ2-7; 9 bases line up with TRBD2. V lost 6 bases to trimming and J lost 3 bases; unmatched junction nucleotides: 6. The CDR3 runs to 14 residues. CDR1 and CDR2 from the germline V gene are MNHEY and SVGAGI. The chain's CDR3 is CASRMGLANYEQYF. The CDR3 bases are TGTGCCAGCAGGATGGGACTAGCCAACTACGAGCAGTACTTC.

CDR3 DNA: TGTGCCAGCACCCGACAGGGCTCTGCAACTAATGAAAAACTGTTTTTT. It encodes CASTRQGSATNEKLFF. The V gene is TRBV7-8, the J gene TRBJ1-4; 7 nucleotides agree with TRBD1. The CDR3 is 16 amino acids. Trimming removed 7 bases from V and 0 bases from J; junction bases left unmatched: 8. The germline CDR1 and CDR2 sequences are SGHVS and FQNEAQ.

This clone was found a few times. The chain is built from TRBV5-4 and TRBJ2-4; D might be TRBD1 (5 bases). Germline V lookup: CDR1 SGHNT, CDR2 YYREEE (reference sequence). Trimming stripped 0 bases from V and 3 bases from J, with 13 bases between. This CDR3 is built from 16 residues. The CDR3 protein is CASSLGGASGKNIQYF. The CDR3 DNA sequence: TGTGCCAGCAGCTTGGGTGGGGCATCGGGCAAAAACATTCAGTACTTC.

The chain employs TRBV7-6 and TRBJ2-2; 10 bases line up with TRBD1. Germline CDR1 is SGHVS and CDR2 is FNYEAQ. The V gene end was trimmed by 3 bases and the J gene end by 3 bases; junction bases not matched to a gene: 4. The CDR3 length is 16 residues. CDR3 sequence (DNA): TGTGCCAGCAGCTTTAGAGGGACAGGGGACACCGGGGAGCTGTTTTTT. Amino acids: CASSFRGTGDTGELFF. Full variable domain (rest looked up from reference TRBV7-6 and TRBJ2-2): GAGVSQSPRYKVTKRGQDVALRCDPISGHVSLYWYRQALGQGPEFLTYFNYEAQQDKSGLPNDRFSAERPEGSISTLTIQRTEQRDSAMYRCASSFRGTGDTGELFFGEGSRLTVL.

This clone was detected only once. The CDR3 nucleotides are TGTGCCAGCAAGGTAGCGGGGAGCACAGATACGCAGTATTTT. This encodes CASKVAGSTDTQYF. The chain carries TRBV6-5 and TRBJ2-3; 8 bases line up with TRBD2. CDR3 length equals 14 residues. The trim removed 7 bases at V and 0 bases at J, leaving 3 bases unmatched. The germline CDR1 and CDR2 sequences are MNHEY and SVGAGI.

This clone was counted between two and nine times. The chain carries TRBV5-1 and TRBJ2-3; tentative D call: TRBD2 (5 bases). The germline gives CDR1 SGHRS, CDR2 YFSETQ. Trimming removed 4 bases at V and 1 base at J, with 19 bases between. The CDR3 spans 17 residues. DNA of the CDR3: TGCGCCAGCAGCCGGGGATCTGCTGCACGGGGCACAGATACGCAGTATTTT. It codes for CASSRGSAARGTDTQYF.

The V gene is TRBV6-1, the J gene TRBJ1-5; maybe TRBD1 (5 bases). CDR3 length: 15 amino acids. The germline CDR1 and CDR2 sequences are MNHNS and SASEGT. V gave up 6 bases and J gave up 2 bases, with 14 bases separating them. The DNA for the CDR3 is TGTGCCAGCAGAGACCAGGGATTTGGCAATCAGCCCCAGCATTTT. The encoded protein is CASRDQGFGNQPQHF.

V gene TRBV18 combines with J gene TRBJ2-3; possible D gene TRBD2, 6 bases. The V and J ends lost 0 bases and 3 bases respectively, with 7 bases between them. The CDR3 extends over 14 amino acids. Germline lookup yields CDR1 KGHSH and CDR2 LQKENI. This CDR3 is CASSPPGRTDTQYF. CDR3 in DNA: TGTGCCAGCTCACCACCAGGGAGGACAGATACGCAGTATTTT.

The V call is TRBV7-9, the J call TRBJ1-2, with D possibly matching TRBD1 (6 bases). This CDR3 contains 15 residues. Germline values: CDR1 SEHNR, CDR2 FQNEAQ (reference sequence). Trimming took 2 bases from V and 6 from J, leaving 16 bases between them. The CDR3 loop is CASSLTRTDTNGYTF. The CDR3 DNA is TGTGCCAGCAGCTTAACGAGGACAGATACAAATGGCTACACCTTC.

V gene TRBV6-1 combines with J gene TRBJ1-1, with 9 bases fitting TRBD1. CDR1 is MNHNS and CDR2 is SASEGT in the germline V gene. This CDR3 contains 11 residues. V was pared by 8 bases and J by 8 bases, with 3 bases of the junction left unmatched. CDR3 sequence: CASGDRVEAFF. DNA of the CDR3: TGTGCCAGCGGGGACAGGGTCGAAGCTTTCTTT.

The V and J genes are TRBV5-4 and TRBJ2-4, with a tentative D call TRBD2 (6 bases). V dropped 1 base and J dropped 1 base, with 15 bases sitting between them. CDR1 and CDR2 from the germline V gene are SGHNT and YYREEE (reference sequence). The CDR3 totals 17 residues. The CDR3 nucleotides read TGTGCCAGCAGCTTGTCATTAGGCCGGGGGGCCAAAAACATTCAGTACTTC. Translation gives CASSLSLGRGAKNIQYF.

The V gene is TRBV5-1, the J gene TRBJ2-7; D is possibly TRBD2 (6 bases). Germline V gene sequence: CDR1 SGHRS, CDR2 YFSETQ. The CDR3 spans 14 residues. Trimming took 4 bases from V and 2 from J, leaving 13 bases between them. CDR3 amino acids: CASSPEGTPYEQYF. In nucleotides, the CDR3 is TGCGCCAGCAGCCCGGAGGGGACTCCCTACGAGCAGTACTTC.

The chain joins TRBV5-1 to TRBJ1-1; possible D gene TRBD1, 5 bases. CDR3 length equals 16 residues. V was cut by 4 bases and J by 0 bases, with 16 bases left in between. Germline CDR1 and CDR2: SGHRS and YFSETQ. CDR3 loop: CASSPDTALMNTEAFF. In DNA, the CDR3 is TGCGCCAGCAGCCCGGACACAGCGCTCATGAACACTGAAGCTTTCTTT.

This clone occurred a few times. V gene TRBV10-3 combines with J gene TRBJ2-5; a weak D match, TRBD2 (5 bases). The assigned J gene may be wrong: the sequence end matches TRBJ2-7 better. The length of the CDR3 is 12 residues. Germline CDR1 and CDR2: ENHRY and SYGVKD. The CDR3 protein is CAARTVSYEQYF. CDR3 coding DNA: TGTGCCGCCCGGACTGTCTCCTACGAGCAGTACTTC.

The V call is TRBV9, the J call TRBJ2-6; TRBD2 aligns across 10 bases. The V gene end was trimmed by 2 bases and the J gene end by 10 bases; junction bases not matched to a gene: 6. The V gene's germline CDR1 is SGDLS and CDR2 YYNGEE. This CDR3 is built from 15 residues. CDR3 bases: TGTGCCAGCAGCGTCAGCGGGGGGGCGTTAAACGTCCTGACTTTC. It is translated as CASSVSGGALNVLTF.

For this clone: Germline and junction disagree at one end, which may indicate a read error. The chain combines TRBV7-9 with TRBJ2-2, with 7 bases fitting TRBD1. This CDR3 spans 17 amino acids. Germline values: CDR1 SEHNR, CDR2 FQNEAQ (reference sequence). CDR3 protein: CSSSKNQGRGFTGELFF. Here the CDR3 DNA reads TGTTCCAGCAGCAAAAACCAGGGCAGGGGGTTTACCGGGGAGCTGTTTTTT.

This clone was counted once. CDR3 nucleotide sequence: TGTGCCAGCTCACCATTGGGGGCGCAGTCGGAGACGCAGTATTTT. Amino acids: CASSPLGAQSETQYF. This chain connects TRBV18 to TRBJ2-3, with a possible D match to TRBD1 (6 bases). Trimming pared 2 bases from V and 9 bases from J, leaving 18 bases between. CDR3 size: 15 residues. Germline V gene data show CDR1 as KGHSH and CDR2 as LQKENI.

The genes are TRBV6-1 and TRBJ2-7; weak D call: TRBD2 (6 bases). The CDR3 has 14 residues. Deletions cut 11 bases from V and 1 base from J, with 18 bases between. Germline CDR1 reads MNHNS; CDR2 reads SASEGT. The CDR3 here is CAGDAGPRSYEQYF. The CDR3 DNA follows: TGTGCCGGCGATGCGGGGCCCCGATCCTACGAGCAGTACTTC.

This clone came up once. The CDR3 here is CASRAGSAGETQYF. The CDR3 DNA reads TGTGCCAGCAGAGCGGGATCCGCGGGGGAGACCCAGTACTTC. The chain employs TRBV2 and TRBJ2-5, with 7 bases identical to TRBD2. With 6 bases clipped from V and 5 bases from J, the junction kept 9 bases outside the gene matches. Germline V gene lookup returns CDR1 SNHLY and CDR2 FYNNEI. The CDR3 is 14 amino acids.

The chain joins TRBV4-2 to TRBJ1-5; 12 nucleotides align to TRBD1. The V gene's germline CDR1 is LGHNA and CDR2 YNFKEQ. The CDR3 consists of 16 residues. V shed 5 bases and J 1 base; nucleotides not matched to a gene: 3. The CDR3 sequence: CASSTGTGGSNQPQHF. DNA of the CDR3: TGTGCCAGCAGCACAGGGACAGGGGGCAGCAATCAGCCCCAGCATTTT.

J is TRBJ2-3 and V is TRBV6-1; 9 positions agree with TRBD2. CDR3 size: 17 residues. CDR1 and CDR2 from the germline V gene are MNHNS and SASEGT. The J segment lost 0 bases and the V segment lost 4 bases, leaving 8 bases of the junction unmatched. CDR3 nucleotides: TGTGCCAGCAGTGCCGCGGGGGGGGTCTTTAGCACAGATACGCAGTATTTT. Amino acid sequence: CASSAAGGVFSTDTQYF.

This clone showed up just once. This chain connects TRBV4-2 to TRBJ2-3, with no clear D. The length of the CDR3 is 18 residues. The germline V gene has CDR1 LGHNA and CDR2 YNFKEQ. V lost 1 base and J 0 bases, leaving 17 bases between the germline ends. The CDR3 loop reads CASSQGRLAATSTDTQYF. The CDR3 coding sequence is TGTGCCAGCAGCCAAGGGCGTCTGGCGGCCACTAGCACAGATACGCAGTATTTT.

This chain links TRBV6-1 with TRBJ1-1; D ambiguous. This CDR3 has 14 amino acids. CDR1 and CDR2 (germline): MNHNS, SASEGT. V lost 8 bases and J 2 bases, leaving 15 bases between the germline ends. The CDR3 reads CASRFRQSNTEAFF. The CDR3 nucleotides read TGTGCCAGCCGCTTCCGACAAAGCAACACTGAAGCTTTCTTT.

CDR3 DNA sequence: TGTGCCAGCAGCCTACGGCGGGGGAGCTCCTACAATGAGCAGTTCTTC. Its translation is CASSLRRGSSYNEQFF. This chain links TRBV7-2 with TRBJ2-1; 7 bases agree with TRBD2. The germline gives CDR1 SGHTA, CDR2 FQGNSA. With 5 bases clipped from V and 0 bases from J, the junction kept 7 bases outside the gene matches. The CDR3 is 16 amino acids.

The chain employs TRBV5-6 and TRBJ1-1; D call uncertain. In germline, CDR1 is SGHDT, CDR2 YYEEEE. Between the trimmed V and J ends, which lost 0 bases and 10 bases, there was a span of 10 bases. The CDR3 has 12 residues. The CDR3 bases are TGTGCCAGCAGCTTGGGGGCCCTGGGAGCTTTCTTT. It yields the protein CASSLGALGAFF.

The rearrangement joins TRBV11-2 to TRBJ2-2, with D possibly being TRBD1 (5 bases). Trimming took 7 bases from V and 2 from J, leaving 14 bases between them. This CDR3 has 15 residues. CDR1 is SGHAT, CDR2 FQNNGV, per germline. The CDR3 coding sequence is TGTGCCAGCACCAAGCGACAGTTTAACACCGGGGAGCTGTTTTTT. Amino acids: CASTKRQFNTGELFF. The full variable domain, in which reference TRBV11-2 and TRBJ2-2 provide the parts outside the CDR3, is EAGVAQSPRYKIIEKRQSVAFWCNPISGHATLYWYQQILGQGPKLLIQFQNNGVVDDSQLPKDRFSAERLKGVDSTLKIQPAKLEDSAVYLCASTKRQFNTGELFFGEGSRLTVL.

The chain uses TRBV6-6 and TRBJ2-7; TRBD1 agrees at 8 bases. Germline values: CDR1 MNHNY, CDR2 SVGAGI (reference sequence). CDR3 length: 15 amino acids. The junction had 3 bases not matched to a gene; V was cut back by 2 bases and J by 0 bases. The CDR3 reads CASSYGTGGSYEQYF. The CDR3 region has the DNA TGTGCCAGCAGTTACGGTACAGGGGGCTCCTACGAGCAGTACTTC.